This paragraph covers one T cell receptor beta chain sequence. What it binds is not known. Germline V CDR1 and CDR2: SGHRS, YFSETQ. This CDR3 has 13 residues. Trimming left V 0 bases short and J 1 base short, with 5 bases between. These data are taken from a study of T cell responses to AZD1222 COVID-19 vaccine. About the research overall: Combined were second doses at about 4 or about 12 weeks. Findings and limits, study-wide: Nearly half of spike-specific TCRs reportedly target unmutated variant regions. Repertoires were sampled only after the peak T cell response. Baseline seropositivity occurred in only a handful of AZD1222 recipients.

Method: immunoSEQ multiplex PCR; TCRdb's copy keeps in-frame clones and lacks some. The table shows 130,000 or so clones, with over 90% occurring only once. The V and J genes are TRBV5-1 and TRBJ2-7; D is unclear. This TCR came from an adult in good health. The sample in question was peripheral blood, obtained on day 0 of AZD1222 vaccination. The CDR3 sequence is CASSLVSSYEQYF. CDR3 nucleotide sequence: TGCGCCAGCAGCTTGGTTAGTTCCTACGAGCAGTACTTC.